The table lists the clone carrying this TCR beta chain with a few counts. The antigen is unknown. V was clipped by 7 bases and J by 3 bases; unmatched bases: 2. This CDR3 region has 14 residues. Each CDR3 protein gets one entry after TCRdb re-called the 5' RACE reads with MiXCR. The profile shows about 110,000 distinct CDR3 sequences, about 20% of them singletons. The data are from a study of T-cell memory formation after mild COVID-19. Whole-study results and caveats: Researchers could not confirm that second-wave clones peaking on day 37 targeted SARS-CoV-2. Those CD4+ clones that contracted were mainly in CM and EM (CD8+ ones in EMRA).

V and J are TRBV12-3 or TRBV12-4 and TRBJ2-3; 12 positions match TRBD2. This sequence was found in a man in his late teens or twenties who had mild COVID-19 (a few samples of this study predate the infection). Cell type and time point are not known. The specimen sequenced was PBMCs or a T cell subset sorted from them (not recorded which). The CDR3 reads CASTSGGGTDTQYF. As DNA, the CDR3 is TGTGCCAGCACTAGCGGGGGGGGGACAGATACGCAGTATTTT.